This entry concerns a single T cell receptor (beta chain). This clone's antigen is unknown. Qualities for individual bases were not recorded, and no much larger clone is one base off. According to the germline V gene (reference sequence), CDR1 reads MNHNY and CDR2 reads SVGAGI. Spanning cysteine to phenylalanine, the CDR3 consists of 10 amino acids. Solely the CDR3 DNA is kept, with 30 bases framed from the first base. V is cut back by 10 bases and J by 6 bases, with 1 base in the junction unmatched. The entry originates in a study of blood T cell repertoires in COVID-19 (TCRdb year 2020). As for the study more broadly: The collaborator samples originated in the United States, Italy and Spain and spanned the acute and convalescent phases of COVID-19. The prospective study material was composed of cDNA or gDNA derived from T cells, B-cell-depleted T cells, or PBMCs. The samples were drawn from two sources: the first 160 participants of the ongoing ImmuneRACE study, and 1,254 subjects contributed by 6 global collaborators. Sample metadata almost always included a de-identified subject ID, COVID-19 status, age in years and sex. Where available, HLA class I and class II types were taken from metadata supplied by the sample provider and were not determined by assay-based typing. Deeply sampled blood TCRbeta repertoires from subjects exposed to, actively infected with, or recovered from COVID-19 were included in the dataset. The repertoires were released in a freely available public database intended as a resource for research on the immune response to SARS-CoV-2.

The study at large found these results: The amount of clinical and demographic metadata varied by source and participant and was provided uncurated.

The immunoSEQ Assay, a bias-controlled multiplex PCR, was used to amplify TCRbeta CDR3 regions from genomic DNA. On the authors' methods: Nucleated cell counts per sample were estimated from amplification of reference gene primers within the assay. Sequence reads were collapsed and filtered to measure the absolute abundance of every unique TCRbeta CDR3 rearrangement. For each sample, productive Simpson clonality was calculated as the square root of Simpson's diversity index across productive rearrangements. TCRdb's version of the immuneACCESS table is confined to in-frame rearrangements and falls short of the full clone set. An unresolved V gene accounts for under half of the shortfall where checked; the remainder is of unknown origin. The V and J calls and clone size come from that table; D and trimming were worked out from the DNA. The table for this sample lists some 45,000 clones; approximately 80% of them were counted only once. Of the sample, 20% to 30% falls within the top ten clones.

Collaborating institutions collected whole blood in K2EDTA tubes following their own protocols. For TCRbeta analysis, collaborator samples were shipped as frozen whole blood, as isolated PBMCs, or as DNA extracted from either sample type. This receptor chain uses TRBV6-6 and TRBJ1-2; TRBD1 fits 8 bases in the junction. The clonotype comes from a woman aged 55-75 years with acute or convalescent COVID-19. What was sequenced was peripheral blood. Here is the DNA: TGTGCCACACAGGGGGATGGCTACACCTTC. It encodes CATQGDGYTF.